This TCR beta chain is drawn from a study of T cells in Graves' hyperthyroidism and ophthalmopathy. With 7 bases removed from V and 6 bases from J, the gap between germline ends came to 24 bases. The V gene's germline CDR1 is MNHEY and CDR2 SMNVEV (reference sequence). The CDR3 is 16 residues long. Amplification of TCR beta CDR3 regions was performed using RNA transcripts as template. Primed by the HTBI set, a first-round RT-PCR was run on the TCR CDR3. TCRdb used MiXCR to reprocess the multiplex PCR reads, holding one entry per CDR3 protein. In the table there are hundreds of thousands of distinct CDR3 sequences, 15% to 20% of which are singletons. This clonotype has at least ten counts.

This clonotype was obtained from a woman in her 30s with Graves' hyperthyroidism. The sequenced sample was blood. The chain combines TRBV27 with TRBJ1-2, with D maybe TRBD1 (5 bases). As DNA, the CDR3 is TGTGCCAGCACCCCGCTCGGGACGGACGGCTTTAATGGCTACACCTTC. Protein product: CASTPLGTDGFNGYTF.